Below, 32 T cell receptor beta chains from the same sample are listed, as sequenced in a study of cytomegalovirus exposure and HLA in healthy donors. PCR involved 60 Vbeta and 13 Jbeta primers. TCRdb keeps only in-frame clones here, not all; method: immunoSEQ multiplex PCR. The repertoire holds 170,000 or so clones, with under 85% as singletons. The sequenced sample was PBMCs. These TCRs come from a male donor in good health and CMV-seronegative.

CDR3 nucleotide sequence: TGTGCCAGCAGTTTATGGGGACAGGGGACACATGGCACAGATACGCAGTATTTT. Translation gives CASSLWGQGTHGTDTQYF. The chain employs TRBV28 and TRBJ2-3; 10 nucleotides align to TRBD1. Per the germline V gene, CDR1 is MDHEN and CDR2 is SYDVKM. The V segment lost 0 bases and the J segment 1 base; nucleotides outside the gene matches: 7. The CDR3 covers 18 residues.

J is TRBJ2-3 and V is TRBV28, with 13 bases identical to TRBD2. Germline trimming cut 3 bases from V and 5 bases from J; bases unmatched to any gene: 11. CDR3 length equals 18 residues. Germline loops: CDR1 MDHEN, CDR2 SYDVKM. The CDR3: CASSLQGGTSGKEDTQYF. CDR3 nucleotide sequence: TGTGCCAGCAGTTTGCAGGGGGGGACTAGCGGGAAGGAAGATACGCAGTATTTT.

The V and J genes are TRBV6-6 and TRBJ1-4; possibly TRBD1 for D (5 bases). This CDR3 region has 14 residues. Germline V gene data show CDR1 as MNHNY and CDR2 as SVGAGI (reference sequence). Trimming shortened V by 8 bases and J by 2 bases, and 12 bases separated the two germline ends. In nucleotides, the CDR3 is TGTGCCAGCGCACGGGGGGGGACTAATGAAAAACTGTTTTTT. Residues: CASARGGTNEKLFF.

The rearrangement links TRBV19 to TRBJ1-4; the D is unclear. This CDR3 has 15 residues. Trimming removed 0 bases at V and 8 bases at J, with 13 bases between. The germline gives CDR1 LNHDA, CDR2 SQIVND (reference sequence). The DNA of the CDR3 is TGTGCCAGTAGTATAGATGGAGCGAGGATCGAAAAACTGTTTTTT. Translating it yields CASSIDGARIEKLFF.

There are a few counts of this clone. The rearrangement joins TRBV4-2 to TRBJ1-6, with D hard to call. There are 15 residues in the CDR3. V shed 1 base and J shed 13 bases, with 17 bases lying between them. The germline CDR1 and CDR2 sequences are LGHNA and YNFKEQ. CDR3 amino acids: CASSQVADPGRPLHF. The CDR3 DNA is TGTGCCAGCAGCCAAGTTGCGGATCCGGGGAGGCCCCTCCACTTT.

The gene calls are TRBV27 and TRBJ2-3, with 11 bases aligning to TRBD2. The length of the CDR3 is 16 residues. CDR1 MNHEY and CDR2 SMNVEV come from the germline V gene (reference sequence). Trimming took 1 base from V and 0 from J; bases not matched to a gene: 0. This CDR3 reads CASSLWTSGSTDTQYF. The DNA for the CDR3 is TGTGCCAGCAGTTTATGGACTAGCGGGAGCACAGATACGCAGTATTTT.

The chain is built from TRBV6-5 and TRBJ2-7, with D tentatively TRBD1 (6 bases). Germline V gene sequence: CDR1 MNHEY, CDR2 SVGAGI. Trimming took off 0 bases at V and 3 bases at J, with 9 bases between the two ends. The CDR3 totals 14 residues. The CDR3, as DNA: TGTGCCAGCAGTTACTCGGCCAGGGGCTACGAGCAGTACTTC. Translated: CASSYSARGYEQYF.

There are a few counts of this clone. The CDR3 region is CAWSQRGGLNYEQYF. The DNA of the CDR3 is TGTGCCTGGAGTCAAAGGGGGGGCCTAAACTACGAGCAGTACTTC. V gene TRBV30 combines with J gene TRBJ2-7; the D gene is possibly TRBD2 (7 bases). The CDR3 is 15 residues long. The germline gives CDR1 GTSNPN, CDR2 SVGIG (reference sequence). V gave up 2 bases and J gave up 3 bases, with 17 bases separating them.

J is TRBJ1-4 and V is TRBV7-9, with 7 bases matching TRBD1. Germline V CDR1 and CDR2: SEHNR, FQNEAQ (reference sequence). Trimming at V came to 2 bases and at J to 8 bases, leaving 5 bases not matched to a gene. This CDR3 is 14 amino acids long. The CDR3 here is CASSLQRQGEKLFF. For the CDR3, the DNA is TGTGCCAGCAGCTTACAGCGACAGGGCGAAAAACTGTTTTTT.

The chain links TRBV6-1 to TRBJ2-1; 7 bases map to TRBD2. J was trimmed by 7 bases and V by 8 bases; bases with no gene match: 5. In germline, CDR1 is MNHNS, CDR2 SASEGT. The CDR3 runs to 12 residues. The CDR3 DNA reads TGTGCCAGCCTCGGACTAGGGAATGAGCAGTTCTTC. This translates into CASLGLGNEQFF.

This chain connects TRBV15 to TRBJ1-5, with TRBD1 identical over 7 bases. Per the germline V gene, CDR1 is LNHNV and CDR2 is YYDKDF (reference sequence). The length of the CDR3 is 14 residues. With 3 bases clipped from V and 1 base from J, the junction kept 0 bases outside the gene matches. CDR3 amino acids: CATSRTGSNQPQHF. The CDR3 DNA reads TGTGCCACCAGCAGGACAGGGAGCAATCAGCCCCAGCATTTT.

This chain uses TRBV6-1 with TRBJ2-1; 8 bases are a match to TRBD1. Germline CDR1 is MNHNS and CDR2 is SASEGT. With V trimmed by 7 bases and J by 8 bases, 13 bases remained unmatched. CDR3 length: 15 amino acids. DNA for the CDR3: TGTGCCAGCATCCCCAGGGGGCGAGGAGGTTATGAGCAGTTCTTC. It is translated as CASIPRGRGGYEQFF.

The chain employs TRBV7-9 and TRBJ1-3, with unresolved D. Trimming took 2 bases from V and 4 from J, leaving 9 bases between them. CDR1 is SEHNR and CDR2 is FQNEAQ in the germline V gene (reference sequence). The CDR3 covers 14 residues. The CDR3 DNA sequence: TGTGCCAGCAGCTTATTTAGCTCCGGAAACACCATATATTTT. This translates into CASSLFSSGNTIYF.

The chain combines TRBV5-4 with TRBJ1-3; the match to TRBD1 covers 8 bases. V was clipped by 4 bases and J by 1 base; unmatched bases: 13. The CDR3 loop spans 18 amino acids. CDR1 is SGHNT, CDR2 YYREEE, per germline (reference sequence). For the CDR3, the DNA is TGTGCCAGCAGCCGTGGCGTAACAGGGGGATTTTCTGGAAACACCATATATTTT. Amino acid sequence: CASSRGVTGGFSGNTIYF.

The chain links TRBV6-5 to TRBJ2-2, with D perhaps matching TRBD1 (6 bases). The CDR3 sequence is 14 residues long. Germline assignment: CDR1 MNHEY and CDR2 SVGAGI. The V end lost 6 bases, the J end lost 3 bases, and 11 bases lay between the germline ends. The CDR3 is CASRLRGYTGELFF. Written as DNA, the CDR3 is TGTGCCAGCAGACTGAGGGGGTACACCGGGGAGCTGTTTTTT.

The CDR3 bases are TGTGCCACCAGCAGAGATCGGCTAGCGGGAAACAATGAGCAGTTCTTC. As protein: CATSRDRLAGNNEQFF. The genes are TRBV15 and TRBJ2-1; 9 bases map to TRBD2. Germline V CDR1 and CDR2: LNHNV, YYDKDF (reference sequence). This CDR3 is 16 amino acids long. V lost 0 bases, J lost 5 bases, and 5 bases stayed unmatched. The variable domain in full, with the rest retrieved from reference TRBV15 and TRBJ2-1, is DAMVIQNPRYQVTQFGKPVTLSCSQTLNHNVMYWYQQKSSQAPKLLFHYYDKDFNNEADTPDNFQSRRPNTSFCFLDIRSPGLGDTAMYLCATSRDRLAGNNEQFFGPGTRLTVL.

The chain has TRBV30 and TRBJ1-1, with unresolved D. V shed 7 bases and J shed 1 base, with 10 bases lying between them. Germline CDR1 and CDR2: GTSNPN and SVGIG (reference sequence). The CDR3 covers 12 residues. The CDR3 sequence is CASEHPNTEAFF. Written as DNA, the CDR3 is TGTGCCTCGGAGCACCCGAACACTGAAGCTTTCTTT.

CDR3 DNA sequence: TGCGCCAGCAGCTTGGCTACCAGGGGGATGGACACTGAAGCTTTCTTT. The encoded protein is CASSLATRGMDTEAFF. The chain recombines TRBV5-1 with TRBJ1-1, with 7 bases identical to TRBD1. Unmatched junction bases numbered 8, after V lost 0 bases and J lost 3 bases. The germline CDR1 and CDR2 sequences are SGHRS and YFSETQ. The CDR3 totals 16 residues.

This sequence joins TRBV7-9 and TRBJ1-5; D unclear. There are 12 residues in the CDR3. Germline V CDR1 and CDR2: SEHNR, FQNEAQ (reference sequence). Trimming took off 1 base at V and 6 bases at J, with 4 bases between the two ends. As DNA, the CDR3 is TGTGCCAGCAGCTTAGGGGCTCAGCCCCAGCATTTT. Encoded protein: CASSLGAQPQHF.

The chain couples TRBV28 to TRBJ2-2, with D maybe TRBD1 (6 bases). Trimming cost V 4 bases and J 2 bases, with 8 bases left between them. The length of the CDR3 is 14 residues. Germline-derived CDR1 and CDR2 are MDHEN and SYDVKM. The CDR3 loop reads CASSYRVNTGELFF. For the CDR3, the DNA is TGTGCCAGCAGTTACAGGGTCAACACCGGGGAGCTGTTTTTT. Based on the CDR3 plus reference TRBV28 and TRBJ2-2, the full variable domain is DVKVTQSSRYLVKRTGEKVFLECVQDMDHENMFWYRQDPGLGLRLIYFSYDVKMKEKGDIPEGYSVSREKKERFSLILESASTNQTSMYLCASSYRVNTGELFFGEGSRLTVL.

This chain uses TRBV6-1 with TRBJ2-7; TRBD1 might be the D (5 bases). CDR1 MNHNS and CDR2 SASEGT come from the germline V gene. Trimming took off 6 bases at V and 4 bases at J, with 13 bases between the two ends. The CDR3 length is 13 residues. In nucleotides, the CDR3 is TGTGCCAGCAGGGCCCAGGGAAAATACGAGCAGTACTTC. This codes for CASRAQGKYEQYF.

This chain links TRBV12-5 with TRBJ1-5; 9 positions agree with TRBD1. CDR1 and CDR2 from the germline V gene are LGHNT and FRNRAP. With 0 bases clipped from V and 2 bases from J, the junction kept 2 bases outside the gene matches. The length of the CDR3 is 16 residues. The CDR3 coding sequence is TGTGCTAGTGGTTTGGTACGGGACAGGGGCAATCAGCCCCAGCATTTT. Protein sequence: CASGLVRDRGNQPQHF.

This chain joins TRBV6-6 and TRBJ1-3; maybe TRBD1 (6 bases). CDR3 length: 14 amino acids. In germline, CDR1 is MNHNY, CDR2 SVGAGI (reference sequence). V was trimmed by 2 bases and J by 4 bases, leaving 9 bases between them. The CDR3 sequence is CASSYQGRGNTIYF. In DNA form, the CDR3 reads TGTGCCAGCAGTTACCAGGGGAGAGGAAACACCATATATTTT.

The sample holds one count of this clone. This chain uses TRBV27 with TRBJ1-2; perhaps TRBD1 as D (6 bases). The V and J ends lost 2 bases and 8 bases respectively, with 24 bases between them. CDR1 is MNHEY and CDR2 is SMNVEV in the germline V gene (reference sequence). The CDR3 runs 17 residues. CDR3 nucleotide sequence: TGTGCCAGCAGTTTAAGTTTCTTGGACAGCCCAGGGCGGGGCTACACCTTC. Protein sequence: CASSLSFLDSPGRGYTF.

This clone was seen a few times. The rearrangement uses TRBV5-1 and TRBJ1-2; no clear D. V lost 0 bases, J lost 4 bases, and 10 bases lay in between. The CDR3 runs to 14 residues. Per germline, CDR1 SGHRS and CDR2 YFSETQ. In DNA form, the CDR3 reads TGCGCCAGCAGCTTGGCGGCAGGATCCTATGGCTACACCTTC. It translates to CASSLAAGSYGYTF.

CDR3 sequence reads: CASSYGGTGNDGYTF. DNA of the CDR3: TGTGCCAGCAGTTACGGTGGGACAGGGAATGATGGCTACACCTTC. The chain couples TRBV6-5 to TRBJ1-2, with 9 nucleotides matching TRBD1. The CDR3 covers 15 residues. Germline V gives CDR1 MNHEY, CDR2 SVGAGI. V was clipped by 2 bases and J by 6 bases; unmatched bases: 7.

The chain is built from TRBV27 and TRBJ2-3, with D uncertain. CDR3 length: 13 residues. Between the trimmed V and J ends, which lost 2 bases and 3 bases, there was a span of 6 bases. Germline CDR1 is MNHEY and CDR2 is SMNVEV (reference sequence). For the CDR3, the DNA is TGTGCCAGCAGTTTACGGTCGACAGATACGCAGTATTTT. It is translated as CASSLRSTDTQYF.

Concerning this clone: At one end the junction does not follow the germline gene, possibly because of a read error. V and J are TRBV11-2 and TRBJ2-3; 9 bases agree with TRBD2. Looked up from germline, CDR1 is SGHAT and CDR2 is FQNNGV. This CDR3 is 18 amino acids long. In nucleotides, the CDR3 is TGTGCCAGCAGCTTAGTGATCCTGGCTAGCGGGACAACAGATATGCAGTATTTT. This gives the protein CASSLVILASGTTDMQYF. Full variable domain (outside the CDR3, taken from reference TRBV11-2 and TRBJ2-3): EAGVAQSPRYKIIEKRQSVAFWCNPISGHATLYWYQQILGQGPKLLIQFQNNGVVDDSQLPKDRFSAERLKGVDSTLKIQPAKLEDSAVYLCASSLVILASGTTDMQYFGPGTRLTVL.

The genes are TRBV5-1 and TRBJ2-5; 7 bases align to TRBD1. Germline loops: CDR1 SGHRS, CDR2 YFSETQ. The ends lost 3 bases at V and 5 bases at J; junction bases unmatched: 7. The CDR3 is 14 amino acids. The CDR3 loop is CASSSQTGLETQYF. CDR3 coding DNA: TGCGCCAGCAGCTCCCAGACAGGGCTGGAGACCCAGTACTTC.

Remarks on this clone: This same CDR3 is encoded by further DNA sequences in the sample. The CDR3 loop is CAWSVRSNQPQHF. DNA of the CDR3: TGTGCCTGGAGTGTACGGTCGAATCAGCCCCAGCATTTT. The chain combines TRBV30 with TRBJ1-5; no reliable D call. The V end was cut by 0 bases, the J end by 4 bases, with 7 bases between. CDR1 is GTSNPN and CDR2 is SVGIG in the germline V gene (reference sequence). CDR3 size: 13 residues.

The rearrangement uses TRBV19 and TRBJ1-5; 8 bases match TRBD1. The CDR3 length is 16 residues. The germline gives CDR1 LNHDA, CDR2 SQIVND (reference sequence). The V and J ends lost 4 bases and 6 bases, in that order; junction bases with no gene match: 11. Here the CDR3 DNA reads TGTGCCAGTAGTACGCAACAGGGGGAGGCGTTTCAGCCCCAGCATTTT. Protein: CASSTQQGEAFQPQHF.

The chain employs TRBV9 and TRBJ2-7; 7 positions agree with TRBD1. V gave up 3 bases and J gave up 3 bases; unmatched junction bases: 0. The CDR3 spans 12 residues. Germline V gives CDR1 SGDLS, CDR2 YYNGEE. The CDR3 loop reads CASSGDSYEQYF. CDR3 nucleotide sequence: TGTGCCAGCAGCGGGGACAGCTACGAGCAGTACTTC.